This TCR beta chain came from a study of T cell changes during pregnancy in multiple sclerosis. The table came from immunoSEQ multiplex PCR; TCRdb's copy has only in-frame clones and leaves some out. The sample holds some 56,000 clones, roughly 90% seen once. This material consisted of CD4+ T cells from peripheral blood mononuclear cells, taken after pregnancy. The sequence came from a female donor with multiple sclerosis, enrolled in a pregnancy study.

The CDR3 sequence: CASSLAGTGDNQPQHF. The CDR3 DNA reads as TGTGCCAGCAGCTTAGCGGGGACAGGGGACAATCAGCCCCAGCATTTT. This chain joins TRBV7-2 and TRBJ1-5; TRBD1 aligns across 10 bases. V shed 0 bases and J 3 bases; nucleotides not matched to a gene: 2. CDR3 length: 16 amino acids. The germline V gene has CDR1 SGHTA and CDR2 FQGNSA.